The sample holds a few counts of the clone carrying this TCR beta chain. The antigen is not known. This sample was taken from a study of cytomegalovirus exposure and HLA in healthy donors. Overall study findings and caveats: A later analysis reportedly found that, within productive TCRs, an Asian-associated ancestry cluster had fewer N-insertions than the mean observed across the approximately 670 donors.

The PCR ran on 60 Vbeta and 13 Jbeta primers. Study processing details: A follow-up analysis tallied 60 million to 85 million unique TCR beta chains, roughly 11 million shared. Method: immunoSEQ multiplex PCR; TCRdb's copy keeps in-frame clones and lacks some. V, J and clone size reflect that table, while D and trimming were determined from the DNA. The repertoire has about 130,000 clones, 70% to 75% of them found once; the top ten carry 2.1%. Trimming removed 7 bases from V and 0 bases from J, with 13 bases in between. The CDR3 is 15 amino acids. Per germline, CDR1 MNHNS and CDR2 SASEGT. The sequenced material came from PBMCs. This TCR was recovered from a woman between 35 and 50 years old in good health and CMV-seropositive. The chain uses TRBV6-1 and TRBJ1-5; D ambiguous. In DNA form, the CDR3 reads TGTGCCAGCATTCAAGAGCCTTATAGCAATCAGCCCCAGCATTTT. The encoded protein is CASIQEPYSNQPQHF.